The 20 T cell receptor beta chains below all came from one sample that was sequenced in a study of metastatic and nonmetastatic thyroid tumors (dated by TCRdb to the early 2020s). To prepare the library, PCR was applied. Sequenced on an Illumina HiSeq 4000. TCRdb ran its own pipeline on the public reads, namely fastp trimming at Q25 and MiXCR clone calling, and kept in-frame beta chains. This sample gives thousands of clones in total; about 32% of them show up just once. The ten largest clones capture about 25% of the sample. No patient had received any treatment before thyroid surgery. Sequenced input: adjacent normal tissue. These receptors were taken from a female donor with papillary thyroid cancer or a benign thyroid nodule (not recorded which). Some clones in this sample may be carry-over from other donors' samples.

This clone is large by share. The chain links TRBV6-1 to TRBJ2-1; possible D gene TRBD2, 5 bases. CDR1 and CDR2 (germline): MNHNS, SASEGT. There are 14 residues in the CDR3. The V and J ends lost 5 bases and 6 bases respectively, with 14 bases between them. The CDR3 bases are TGTGCCAGCAGTCCCGAGGGCCGTATCAATGAGCAGTTCTTC. Translation gives CASSPEGRINEQFF.

This clone was found many times. This sequence joins TRBV4-3 and TRBJ2-2; 10 bases are shared with TRBD2. Trimming at V came to 4 bases and at J to 4 bases, leaving 9 bases not matched to a gene. The germline CDR1 and CDR2 sequences are LGHNA and YSLEER. This CDR3 spans 17 amino acids. The CDR3 nucleotides read TGCGCCAGCAGCCCCCGACTAGCGGGCGCATCCACCGGGGAGCTGTTTTTT. Amino acids: CASSPRLAGASTGELFF.

This clone is termed large. The J gene is TRBJ1-6, the V gene TRBV28; 7 bases fit TRBD1. The CDR3 is 15 residues long. Germline CDR1 reads MDHEN; CDR2 reads SYDVKM. Trimming took 5 bases from V and 14 from J; bases not matched to a gene: 15. The CDR3 nucleotides read TGTGCCAGCAGTGATCGGGACAGCTTAAGAGGGACCCTCCACTTT. This gives the protein CASSDRDSLRGTLHF.

The V and J genes are TRBV5-1 and TRBJ2-7; D is possibly TRBD1 (6 bases). Germline lookup yields CDR1 SGHRS and CDR2 YFSETQ. This CDR3 has 15 amino acids. V was pared by 4 bases and J by 1 base, with 15 bases between. Written as DNA, the CDR3 is TGCGCCAGCAGCACTAACCTAGGACAGTCCTACGAGCAGTACTTC. Protein: CASSTNLGQSYEQYF.

CDR3 nucleotide sequence: TGTGCCACCAGTGGGACTAGCGTTATTGAGCAGTTCTTC. This encodes CATSGTSVIEQFF. The chain employs TRBV24-1 and TRBJ2-1; TRBD2 agrees at 9 bases. Germline V gene sequence: CDR1 KGHDR, CDR2 SFDVKD. The CDR3 is 13 amino acids. V shed 5 bases, J shed 9 bases, and the junction held 4 bases outside the gene matches.

In its sample, this clone is medium-sized (0.01 to 0.1%). The CDR3 region has the DNA TGTGCCAGCAGTTACGAGGGGGGGTTGACATATAGCAATCAGCCCCAGCATTTT. As protein: CASSYEGGLTYSNQPQHF. The chain is built from TRBV6-6 and TRBJ1-5, with D possibly TRBD1 on 6 matching bases. The germline V gene encodes CDR1 MNHNY and CDR2 SVGAGI (reference sequence). The V end lost 2 bases, the J end lost 0 bases, and 17 bases lay between the germline ends. This CDR3 comprises 18 residues.

This chain links TRBV30 with TRBJ1-5; maybe TRBD1 (5 bases). V was clipped by 7 bases and J by 4 bases, with 14 bases between them. Germline assignment: CDR1 GTSNPN and CDR2 SVGIG (reference sequence). This CDR3 is built from 13 residues. In DNA, the CDR3 is TGTGCCTCCTCCGGACACCTAAATCAGCCCCAGCATTTT. Its translation is CASSGHLNQPQHF.

This clone turned up a few times. CDR3: CASSPGQGGFRYGYTF. CDR3 in DNA: TGTGCCAGCAGTCCCGGACAGGGGGGATTTCGCTATGGCTACACCTTC. The chain links TRBV28 to TRBJ1-2; 10 bases are a match to TRBD1. Trimming removed 5 bases from V and 4 bases from J; junction bases left unmatched: 10. CDR3 length: 16 amino acids. In germline, CDR1 is MDHEN, CDR2 SYDVKM.

The genes are TRBV9 and TRBJ2-3; TRBD2 matches 11 bases. V dropped 2 bases and J dropped 6; count of bases not matched to a gene: 8. The CDR3 runs 16 residues. Germline CDR1 and CDR2: SGDLS and YYNGEE. The CDR3: CASSVPLAGAGDTQYF. The CDR3 DNA is TGTGCCAGCAGCGTCCCACTAGCGGGAGCTGGCGATACGCAGTATTTT.

The chain recombines TRBV29-1 with TRBJ2-7; TRBD2 aligns across 16 bases. There are 18 residues in the CDR3. V shed 6 bases and J 3 bases; nucleotides not matched to a gene: 14. Germline lookup yields CDR1 SQVTM and CDR2 ANQGSEA. The CDR3 is CSVVLAWGLAGGGYEQYF. The CDR3 bases are TGCAGCGTGGTACTAGCTTGGGGACTAGCGGGAGGGGGCTACGAGCAGTACTTC.

This clone was counted between two and nine times. J is TRBJ2-5 and V is TRBV14, with a possible D match to TRBD2 (5 bases). The CDR3 runs to 16 residues. Germline assignment: CDR1 SGHDN and CDR2 FVKESK. Between the trimmed V and J ends, which lost 0 bases and 4 bases, there was a span of 15 bases. Here the CDR3 reads CASSQELGGLGETQYF. In DNA, the CDR3 is TGTGCCAGCAGCCAAGAGTTAGGAGGTCTTGGAGAGACCCAGTACTTC.

The chain employs TRBV11-1 and TRBJ2-2, with D tentatively TRBD2 (5 bases). Germline V gene sequence: CDR1 SGHAT, CDR2 FQDESV (reference sequence). The CDR3 is made up of 13 amino acids. V was trimmed by 6 bases and J by 1 base, leaving 6 bases between them. CDR3 protein: CASRSGNTGELFF. The CDR3 bases are TGTGCCAGCAGGAGCGGGAACACCGGGGAGCTGTTTTTT.

This clone was seen at least ten times. V and J are TRBV5-4 and TRBJ2-1; 9 positions match TRBD1. The CDR3 is made up of 17 amino acids. The V gene end was trimmed by 3 bases and the J gene end by 0 bases; junction bases not matched to a gene: 7. Germline assignment: CDR1 SGHNT and CDR2 YYREEE (reference sequence). As DNA, the CDR3 is TGTGCCAGCAGCTCAGCACAGGGGGCGAACTCCTACAATGAGCAGTTCTTC. Residues: CASSSAQGANSYNEQFF. The full variable domain, completed using reference TRBV5-4 and TRBJ2-1, is ETGVTQSPTHLIKTRGQQVTLRCSSQSGHNTVSWYQQALGQGPQFIFQYYREEENGRGNFPPRFSGLQFPNYSSELNVNALELDDSALYLCASSSAQGANSYNEQFFGPGTRLTVL.

The gene calls are TRBV30 and TRBJ1-1; D is ambiguous. V lost 5 bases, J lost 0 bases, and 7 bases lay in between. In germline, CDR1 is GTSNPN, CDR2 SVGIG (reference sequence). The CDR3 has 12 amino acids. Here the CDR3 reads CAWGVVNTEAFF. Written as DNA, the CDR3 is TGTGCCTGGGGGGTCGTGAACACTGAAGCTTTCTTT.

This clone was found many times. A single base separates this from a much larger clone, so it may be a read error. This same CDR3 is encoded by further DNA sequences in the sample. The V and J genes are TRBV3-1 and TRBJ1-2; no definite D call. The CDR3 runs 11 residues. Germline V gene sequence: CDR1 LGHDT, CDR2 YNNKEL (reference sequence). CDR3 in amino acids: CASSQDGGYTF. In nucleotides, the CDR3 is TGTGCCAGCAGCCAAGACGGCGGCTACACATTC.

J is TRBJ1-5 and V is TRBV20-1; 9 bases align to TRBD1. J lost 2 bases, V lost 0 bases, and 2 bases had no gene match. The CDR3 totals 15 residues. CDR1 DFQATT and CDR2 SNEGSKA come from the germline V gene (reference sequence). The CDR3 bases are TGCAGTGCTAGAGAAGACAGGGGGGGCAATCAGCCCCAGCATTTT. It specifies CSAREDRGGNQPQHF.

This clone was seen a few times. This sequence joins TRBV28 and TRBJ2-7; D might be TRBD1 (7 bases). Germline V lookup: CDR1 MDHEN, CDR2 SYDVKM. The CDR3 length is 15 residues. Deletions cut 7 bases from V and 2 bases from J, with 18 bases between. This chain's CDR3 is CASTPGGRGAYEQYF. The CDR3 nucleotides read TGTGCCAGCACCCCAGGAGGCAGGGGGGCCTACGAGCAGTACTTC.

This chain uses TRBV6-5 with TRBJ2-7, with D hard to call. Germline CDR1 MNHEY, CDR2 SVGAGI. V lost 2 bases, J lost 1 base, and 9 bases lay in between. The CDR3 has 14 amino acids. CDR3 in amino acids: CASSYHQASYEQYF. CDR3 in DNA: TGTGCCAGCAGTTACCACCAGGCTTCCTACGAGCAGTACTTC.

By frequency in the sample, this clone is large. V is TRBV6-1 and J is TRBJ2-7; D is perhaps TRBD1 (5 bases). CDR3 length: 13 residues. The germline V gene encodes CDR1 MNHNS and CDR2 SASEGT. The V and J ends lost 7 bases and 3 bases respectively, with 13 bases between them. In nucleotides, the CDR3 is TGTGCCAGCACTTTAGGACAAAGCTACGAGCAGTACTTC. Its translation: CASTLGQSYEQYF.

The CDR3 DNA reads as TGCAGTGCTAGGGGAGGGGGGAGCACTGAAGCTTTCTTT. Translated: CSARGGGSTEAFF. V and J are TRBV20-1 and TRBJ1-1; D may be TRBD1 (6 bases). With 3 bases removed from V and 4 bases from J, the gap between germline ends came to 12 bases. The CDR3 runs to 13 residues. CDR1 and CDR2 from the germline V gene are DFQATT and SNEGSKA (reference sequence).